This TCR beta chain originates from a study of response to subunit inactivated influenza vaccine. Study-wide points: After each seasonal influenza vaccination, few new T cells are recruited, the authors suggested.

Germline CDR1 reads MDHEN; CDR2 reads SYDVKM. V was cut by 4 bases and J by 1 base, with 14 bases left in between. CDR3 size: 16 residues. A word on this clonotype: Its specificity is not known.

MiXCR, run by TCRdb on the RT-PCR reads, gives a single entry per CDR3 protein. The repertoire has fewer than 750,000 distinct CDR3 sequences, 12% to 15% of them found once; the top ten carry approximately 12%. The TCR was taken from a man aged 50 to 59 who received an inactivated influenza vaccine. The chain is built from TRBV28 and TRBJ1-5, with D tentatively TRBD1 (6 bases). The sequencing used PBMCs from blood, collected 12 days after vaccination. CDR3 sequence: CASSWDGGASNQPQHF. CDR3 sequence (DNA): TGTGCCAGCAGTTGGGATGGGGGGGCAAGCAATCAGCCCCAGCATTTT.